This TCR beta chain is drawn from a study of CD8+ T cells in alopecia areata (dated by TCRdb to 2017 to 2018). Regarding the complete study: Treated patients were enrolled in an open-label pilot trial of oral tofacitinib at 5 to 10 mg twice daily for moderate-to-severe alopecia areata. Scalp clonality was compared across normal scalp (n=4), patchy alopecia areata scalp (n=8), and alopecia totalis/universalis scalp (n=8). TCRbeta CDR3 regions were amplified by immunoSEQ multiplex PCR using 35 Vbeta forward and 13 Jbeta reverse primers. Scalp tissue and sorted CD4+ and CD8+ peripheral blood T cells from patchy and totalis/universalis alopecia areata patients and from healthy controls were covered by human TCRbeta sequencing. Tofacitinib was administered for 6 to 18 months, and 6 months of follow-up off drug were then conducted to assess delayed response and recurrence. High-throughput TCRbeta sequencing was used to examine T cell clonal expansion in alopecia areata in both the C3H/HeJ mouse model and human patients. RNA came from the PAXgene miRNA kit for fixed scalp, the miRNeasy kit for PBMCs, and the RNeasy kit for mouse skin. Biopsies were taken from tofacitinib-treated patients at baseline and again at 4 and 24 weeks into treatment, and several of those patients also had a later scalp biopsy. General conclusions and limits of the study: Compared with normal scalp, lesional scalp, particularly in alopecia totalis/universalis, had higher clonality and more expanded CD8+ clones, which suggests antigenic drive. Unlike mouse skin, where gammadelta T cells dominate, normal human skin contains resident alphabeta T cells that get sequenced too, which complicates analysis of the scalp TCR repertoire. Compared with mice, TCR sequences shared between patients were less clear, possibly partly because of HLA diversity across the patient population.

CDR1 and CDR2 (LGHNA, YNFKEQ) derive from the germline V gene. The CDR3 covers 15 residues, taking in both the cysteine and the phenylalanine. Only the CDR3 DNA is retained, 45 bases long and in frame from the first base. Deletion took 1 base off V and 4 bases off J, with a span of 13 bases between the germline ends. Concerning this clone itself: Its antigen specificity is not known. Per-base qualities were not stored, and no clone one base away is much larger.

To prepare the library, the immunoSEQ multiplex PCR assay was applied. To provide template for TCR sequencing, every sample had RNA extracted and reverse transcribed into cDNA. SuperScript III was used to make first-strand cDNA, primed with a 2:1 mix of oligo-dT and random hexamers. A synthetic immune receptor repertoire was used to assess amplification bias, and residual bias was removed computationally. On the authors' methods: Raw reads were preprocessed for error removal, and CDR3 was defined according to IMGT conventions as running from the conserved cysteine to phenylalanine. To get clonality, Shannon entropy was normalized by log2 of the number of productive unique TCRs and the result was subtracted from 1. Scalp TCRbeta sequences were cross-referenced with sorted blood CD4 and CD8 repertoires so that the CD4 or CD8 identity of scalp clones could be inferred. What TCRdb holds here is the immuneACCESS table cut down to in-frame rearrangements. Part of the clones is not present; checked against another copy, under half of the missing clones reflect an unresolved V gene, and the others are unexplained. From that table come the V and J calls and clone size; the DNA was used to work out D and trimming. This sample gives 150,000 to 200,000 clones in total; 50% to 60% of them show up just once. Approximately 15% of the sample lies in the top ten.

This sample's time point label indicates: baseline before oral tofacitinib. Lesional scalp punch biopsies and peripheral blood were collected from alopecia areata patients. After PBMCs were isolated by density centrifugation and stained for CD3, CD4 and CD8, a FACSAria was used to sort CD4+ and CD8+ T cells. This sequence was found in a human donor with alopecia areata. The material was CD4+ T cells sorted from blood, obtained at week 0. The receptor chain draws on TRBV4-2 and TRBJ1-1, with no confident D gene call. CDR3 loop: CASSQASRLGTEAFF. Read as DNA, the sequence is TGTGCCAGCAGCCAAGCATCTAGGTTGGGCACTGAAGCTTTCTTT.